The TCR beta chain described here comes from a study of graft-versus-host responses after intestinal transplantation. The wider study: Transplantation in recipients was multivisceral, liver-intestinal, or isolated intestinal.

The CDR3 has 15 residues. The V and J ends lost 11 bases and 2 bases, in that order; junction bases with no gene match: 10. Assay: immunoSEQ multiplex PCR; the TCRdb copy retains only in-frame clones and omits some. Of over 100,000 clones in the sample, approximately 95% are singletons; the top ten hold roughly 0.11%. As to this clone: Antigen unknown.

Whole-study findings and limits: Some GvH clones appeared in ileal mucosa or blood before recipient bone marrow.

Sequenced here: unstimulated CD4+ T cells sorted from spleen or lymph node cells, sampled before intestinal transplant. This TCR was sampled from a human donor who received an intestinal transplant. The gene calls are TRBV23-1 and TRBJ2-1, with TRBD2 matching 9 bases. TRBV23-1 is assigned to the ORF class and has an uncertain function. CDR3 sequence (DNA): TGCGCCGGAGTTAGGGCGGGAGGGCCCTACAATGAGCAGTTCTTC. This gives the protein CAGVRAGGPYNEQFF.